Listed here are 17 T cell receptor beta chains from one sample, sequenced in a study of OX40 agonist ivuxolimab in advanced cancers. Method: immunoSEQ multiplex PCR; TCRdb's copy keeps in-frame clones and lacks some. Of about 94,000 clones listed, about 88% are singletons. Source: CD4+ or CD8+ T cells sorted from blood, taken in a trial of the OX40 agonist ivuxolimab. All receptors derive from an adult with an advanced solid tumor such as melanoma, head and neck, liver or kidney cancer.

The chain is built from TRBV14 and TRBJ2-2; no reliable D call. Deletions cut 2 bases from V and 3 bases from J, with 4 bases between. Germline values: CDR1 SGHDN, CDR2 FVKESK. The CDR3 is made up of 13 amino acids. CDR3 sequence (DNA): TGTGCCAGCAGCCAATGGGACACCGGGGAGCTGTTTTTT. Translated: CASSQWDTGELFF. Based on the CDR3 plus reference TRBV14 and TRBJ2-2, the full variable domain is EAGVTQFPSHSVIEKGQTVTLRCDPISGHDNLYWYRRVMGKEIKFLLHFVKESKQDESGMPNNRFLAERTGGTYSTLKVQPAELEDSGVYFCASSQWDTGELFFGEGSRLTVL.

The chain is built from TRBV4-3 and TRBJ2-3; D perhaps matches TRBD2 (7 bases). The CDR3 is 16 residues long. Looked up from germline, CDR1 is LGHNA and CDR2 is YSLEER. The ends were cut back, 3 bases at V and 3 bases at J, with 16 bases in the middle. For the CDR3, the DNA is TGCGCCAGCAGCCAGACGGGGGGCCCGCGTACAGATACGCAGTATTTT. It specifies CASSQTGGPRTDTQYF.

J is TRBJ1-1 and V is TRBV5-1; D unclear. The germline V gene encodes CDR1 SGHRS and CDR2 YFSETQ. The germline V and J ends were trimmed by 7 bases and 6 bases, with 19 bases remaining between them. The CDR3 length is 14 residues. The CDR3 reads CASVQTPPGSEAFF. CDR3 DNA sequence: TGCGCCAGCGTTCAAACCCCCCCCGGGTCTGAAGCTTTCTTT.

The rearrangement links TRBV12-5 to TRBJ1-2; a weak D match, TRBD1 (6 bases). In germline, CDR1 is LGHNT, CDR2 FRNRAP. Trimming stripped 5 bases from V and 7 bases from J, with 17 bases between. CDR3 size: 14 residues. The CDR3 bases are TGTGCTAGTGGTGGGGACATCTCTACAGGTGGCTACACCTTC. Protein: CASGGDISTGGYTF.

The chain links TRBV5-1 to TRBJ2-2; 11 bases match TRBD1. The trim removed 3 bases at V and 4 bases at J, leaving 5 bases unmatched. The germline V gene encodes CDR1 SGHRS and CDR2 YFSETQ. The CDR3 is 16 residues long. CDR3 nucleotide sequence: TGCGCCAGCAGCTACGGACAGGGGGCTGTCACCGGGGAGCTGTTTTTT. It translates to CASSYGQGAVTGELFF.

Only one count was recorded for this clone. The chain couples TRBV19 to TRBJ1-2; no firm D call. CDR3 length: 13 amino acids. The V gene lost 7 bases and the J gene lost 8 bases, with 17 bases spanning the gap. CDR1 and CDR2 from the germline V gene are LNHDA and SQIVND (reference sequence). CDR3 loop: CASNKASVEGYTF. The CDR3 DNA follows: TGTGCCAGTAATAAGGCTTCCGTGGAGGGCTACACCTTC.

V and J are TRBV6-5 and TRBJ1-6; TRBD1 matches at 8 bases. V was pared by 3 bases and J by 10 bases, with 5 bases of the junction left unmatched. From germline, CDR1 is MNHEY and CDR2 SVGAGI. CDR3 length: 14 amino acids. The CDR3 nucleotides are TGTGCCAGCAGTTATGGACAGGGACGGTCACCCCTCCACTTT. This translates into CASSYGQGRSPLHF.

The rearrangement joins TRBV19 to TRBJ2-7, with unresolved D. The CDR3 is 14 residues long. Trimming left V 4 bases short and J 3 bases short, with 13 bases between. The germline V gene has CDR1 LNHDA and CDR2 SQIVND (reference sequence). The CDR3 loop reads CASSTSHSLYEQYF. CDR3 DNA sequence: TGTGCCAGTAGTACCTCGCACAGCCTCTACGAGCAGTACTTC.

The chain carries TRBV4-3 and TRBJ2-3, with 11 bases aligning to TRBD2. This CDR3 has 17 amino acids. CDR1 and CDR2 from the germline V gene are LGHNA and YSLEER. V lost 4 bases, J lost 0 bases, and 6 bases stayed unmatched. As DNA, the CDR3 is TGCGCCAGCAGCCGGAATAGCGGGGGGGGGAGCACAGATACGCAGTATTTT. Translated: CASSRNSGGGSTDTQYF.

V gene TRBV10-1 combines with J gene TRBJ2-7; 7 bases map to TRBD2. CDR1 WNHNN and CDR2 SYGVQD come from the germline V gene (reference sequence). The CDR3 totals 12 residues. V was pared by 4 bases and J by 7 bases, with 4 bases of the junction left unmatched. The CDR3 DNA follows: TGCGCCAGCAGTGTCCCGGGGGGAGAGCAGTACTTC. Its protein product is CASSVPGGEQYF.

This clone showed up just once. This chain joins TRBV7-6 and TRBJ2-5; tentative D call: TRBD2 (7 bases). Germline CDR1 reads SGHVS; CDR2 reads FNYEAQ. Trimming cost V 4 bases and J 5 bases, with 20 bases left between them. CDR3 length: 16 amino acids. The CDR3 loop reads CASSYRPGGPRETQYF. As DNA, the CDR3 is TGTGCCAGCAGCTACAGACCCGGGGGGCCGAGGGAGACCCAGTACTTC. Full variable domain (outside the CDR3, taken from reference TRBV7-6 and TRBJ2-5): GAGVSQSPRYKVTKRGQDVALRCDPISGHVSLYWYRQALGQGPEFLTYFNYEAQQDKSGLPNDRFSAERPEGSISTLTIQRTEQRDSAMYRCASSYRPGGPRETQYFGPGTRLLVL.

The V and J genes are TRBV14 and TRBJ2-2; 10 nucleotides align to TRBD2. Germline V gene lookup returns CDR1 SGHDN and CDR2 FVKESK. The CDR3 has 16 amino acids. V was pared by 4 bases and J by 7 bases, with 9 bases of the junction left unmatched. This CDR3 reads CASSLLASGGGGELFF. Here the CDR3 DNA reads TGTGCCAGCAGCCTACTTGCTAGCGGGGGAGGCGGGGAGCTGTTTTTT.

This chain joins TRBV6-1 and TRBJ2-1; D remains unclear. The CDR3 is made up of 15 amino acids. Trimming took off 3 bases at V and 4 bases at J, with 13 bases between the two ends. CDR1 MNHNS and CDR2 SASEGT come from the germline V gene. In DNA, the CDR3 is TGTGCCAGCAGTGATTCGCGGACCATTTACAATGAGCAGTTCTTC. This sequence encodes CASSDSRTIYNEQFF.

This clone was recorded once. The CDR3 DNA sequence: TGTGCCAGCAGCTTAGAGATAGCGGGGGGGAATGAGCAGTTCTTC. It codes for CASSLEIAGGNEQFF. The V gene is TRBV11-3, the J gene TRBJ2-1; 11 nucleotides align to TRBD2. Trimming took 0 bases from V and 7 from J; bases not matched to a gene: 2. The CDR3 length is 15 residues. Germline CDR1 and CDR2: SGHNT and YENEEA.

CDR3 in DNA: TGCGCCAGCAGTGTAGGGACTAGCCGCCCAGGAAGTGATGAGCAGTTCTTC. It encodes CASSVGTSRPGSDEQFF. J is TRBJ2-1 and V is TRBV10-2; 9 bases map to TRBD2. Unmatched junction bases numbered 15, after V lost 4 bases and J lost 8 bases. The CDR3 runs 17 residues. CDR1 and CDR2 from the germline V gene are WSHSY and SAAADI.

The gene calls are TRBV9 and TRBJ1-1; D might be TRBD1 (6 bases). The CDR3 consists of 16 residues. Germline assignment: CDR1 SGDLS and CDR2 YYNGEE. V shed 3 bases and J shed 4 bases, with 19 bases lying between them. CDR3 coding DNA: TGTGCCAGCAGCGCAATGGCGGGCAGGGGAAGCACTGAAGCTTTCTTT. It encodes CASSAMAGRGSTEAFF. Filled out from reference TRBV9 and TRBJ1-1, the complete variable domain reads DSGVTQTPKHLITATGQRVTLRCSPRSGDLSVYWYQQSLDQGLQFLIQYYNGEERAKGNILERFSAQQFPDLHSELNLSSLELGDSALYFCASSAMAGRGSTEAFFGQGTRLTVV.

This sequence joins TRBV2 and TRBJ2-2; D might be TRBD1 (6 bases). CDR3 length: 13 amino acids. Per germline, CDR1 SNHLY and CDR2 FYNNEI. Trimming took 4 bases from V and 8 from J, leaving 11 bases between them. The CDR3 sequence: CASSVRGGGELFF. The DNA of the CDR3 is TGTGCCAGCAGTGTTCGAGGGGGTGGGGAGCTGTTTTTT.